A selection of T cell receptor beta chains follows, all from one sample in a study of blood T cell repertoires in COVID-19. Clones were read by immunoSEQ multiplex PCR, and TCRdb kept only the in-frame ones, dropping some. The table lists approximately 300,000 clones, about 93% of them singletons. The sample comprised peripheral blood. These receptors came from a woman younger than 45 with COVID-19, enrolled during active disease. The CDR3 runs from the conserved cysteine through the conserved F or W. A D gene is named only where the DNA matches it firmly. Not every row has a clone size; where given, it reads once, few, many or a size class.

cdr3_aa cdr3_nt v_call clone_size j_call d_call
CATSDRDRVTDTQYF TGTGCCACCAGTGATCGGGACAGGGTTACAGATACGCAGTATTTT TRBV24-1 . TRBJ2-3 TRBD1
CASSLYSYTEAFF TGTGCCAGCAGTTTATACAGCTACACTGAAGCTTTCTTT TRBV12-3/TRBV12-4 . TRBJ1-1 .
CASSLILRGSYYGYTF TGTGCCAGCAGCTTAATATTAAGGGGAAGTTACTATGGCTACACCTTC TRBV7-9 . TRBJ1-2 .
CASSPRGRNTEAFF TGTGCCAGCAGTCCCCGGGGGAGGAACACTGAAGCTTTCTTT TRBV6-5 . TRBJ1-1 .
CASSERGLAGSYNEQFF TGTGCCAGCAGTGAACGAGGACTAGCGGGCTCCTACAATGAGCAGTTCTTC TRBV25-1 . TRBJ2-1 TRBD2
CASSHSNYGYTF TGCGCCAGCAGCCACAGTAACTATGGCTACACCTTC TRBV4-1 . TRBJ1-2 .
CASSLSRGGEQYF TGTGCCAGCAGTTTATCCAGGGGCGGCGAGCAGTACTTC TRBV28 . TRBJ2-7 .
CASSVTGAPDSPLHF TGTGCCAGCAGCGTAACAGGGGCACCGGATTCACCCCTCCACTTT TRBV9 . TRBJ1-6 TRBD1
CASSQANFNEQFF TGCGCCAGCAGCCAAGCCAATTTCAATGAGCAGTTCTTC TRBV4-3 . TRBJ2-1 .
CASSYSVGGSGSTGELFF TGTGCCAGCAGTTACTCCGTGGGAGGTAGCGGGAGCACCGGGGAGCTGTTTTTT TRBV6-2/TRBV6-3 . TRBJ2-2 TRBD2
CSGAYGLNYGYTF TGCAGCGGAGCTTATGGACTAAACTATGGCTACACCTTC TRBV29-1 . TRBJ1-2 .
CASSDLRGQTSEAFF TGTGCCAGCAGTGACCTGAGGGGGCAAACCTCTGAAGCTTTCTTT TRBV6-1 . TRBJ1-1 TRBD1
CASSLDRRTGGKLFF TGTGCCAGCAGCTTGGATCGTCGGACAGGCGGTAAACTGTTTTTT TRBV5-4 . TRBJ1-4 TRBD1
CASSLHREQRNSPLHF TGTGCCAGCTCATTACACAGGGAACAACGGAATTCACCCCTCCACTTT TRBV18 . TRBJ1-6 .
CASSHSGGIYEQFF TGTGCCAGCAGTCATAGCGGGGGTATCTATGAGCAGTTCTTC TRBV27 once TRBJ2-1 TRBD2
CASSLCGSKNIQYF TGTGCCAGCAGCTTGTGTGGCAGCAAAAACATTCAGTACTTC TRBV11-3 . TRBJ2-4 .